The 21 T cell receptor beta chains in this list originate from one sample, sequenced in a study of blood T cell repertoires in COVID-19. Only in-frame clones appear in the TCRdb table, and some are missing; sequencing was by immunoSEQ multiplex PCR. This table has 43,000 or so clones, roughly 90% appearing once. Sequencing input: peripheral blood. The source is a human donor in a cohort sampled during active COVID-19.

This clone turned up a few times. V gene TRBV11-1 combines with J gene TRBJ1-1, with a weak D call TRBD1 (5 bases). V shed 6 bases and J shed 1 base, with 12 bases lying between them. The CDR3 is made up of 14 amino acids. Germline values: CDR1 SGHAT, CDR2 FQDESV (reference sequence). The CDR3 nucleotides read TGTGCCAGCAGTTCTACGGGGGGGAACACTGAAGCTTTCTTT. Its protein is CASSSTGGNTEAFF.

This chain connects TRBV6-6 to TRBJ2-7; 16 bases agree with TRBD2. J lost 5 bases, V lost 8 bases, and 3 bases had no gene match. Germline CDR1 and CDR2: MNHNY and SVGAGI (reference sequence). This CDR3 contains 14 residues. This CDR3 is CASQGTSGRDEQYF. DNA of the CDR3: TGTGCCAGCCAAGGGACTAGCGGGAGGGACGAGCAGTACTTC.

The chain couples TRBV9 to TRBJ2-1; D is uncertain. V was pared by 4 bases and J by 4 bases, with 12 bases between. The V gene's germline CDR1 is SGDLS and CDR2 YYNGEE. This CDR3 comprises 14 residues. The CDR3 sequence: CASSPVGLYNEQFF. CDR3 DNA: TGTGCCAGCAGCCCGGTGGGCCTATACAATGAGCAGTTCTTC.

This clone appeared a single time. The chain recombines TRBV12-3 or TRBV12-4 with TRBJ1-1; 10 bases are a match to TRBD1. Trimming took 7 bases from V and 4 from J; bases not matched to a gene: 3. The CDR3 is made up of 13 amino acids. The CDR3 sequence: CASTWTGGTEAFF. The CDR3 bases are TGTGCCAGCACCTGGACAGGGGGCACTGAAGCTTTCTTT.

J is TRBJ2-5 and V is TRBV4-1, with 7 bases fitting TRBD2. The CDR3 is 16 amino acids. Germline loops: CDR1 MGHRA, CDR2 YSYEKL. The V and J ends lost 2 bases and 4 bases, in that order; junction bases with no gene match: 10. The CDR3 is CASSQKGSGVTETQYF. In nucleotides, the CDR3 is TGCGCCAGCAGCCAAAAAGGCAGCGGGGTAACAGAGACCCAGTACTTC.

This clone appeared a few times. The chain links TRBV15 to TRBJ1-5; possibly TRBD1 for D (6 bases). V lost 2 bases and J 4 bases, leaving 21 bases between the germline ends. The CDR3 loop spans 18 amino acids. CDR1 is LNHNV, CDR2 YYDKDF, per germline (reference sequence). CDR3 residues: CATSRPTPYRAGNQPQHF. The CDR3 DNA follows: TGTGCCACCAGCAGACCCACGCCCTACAGGGCTGGGAATCAGCCCCAGCATTTT.

This chain uses TRBV7-2 with TRBJ2-1; TRBD2 matches at 11 bases. This CDR3 is built from 17 residues. V shed 1 base, J shed 6 bases, and the junction held 8 bases outside the gene matches. CDR1 and CDR2 from the germline V gene are SGHTA and FQGNSA. This CDR3 is CASSLDLLAGVPNEQFF. The CDR3 bases are TGTGCCAGCAGCTTAGACCTACTAGCGGGAGTCCCCAATGAGCAGTTCTTC.

This chain connects TRBV18 to TRBJ2-7; 10 bases align to TRBD2. CDR1 and CDR2 (germline): KGHSH, LQKENI. This CDR3 has 17 amino acids. The V and J ends lost 3 bases and 3 bases, in that order; junction bases with no gene match: 11. CDR3 region: CASSPSGAGGSFYEQYF. CDR3 coding DNA: TGTGCCAGCTCACCGTCGGGAGCGGGGGGGAGTTTCTACGAGCAGTACTTC. The variable domain in full, with the rest retrieved from reference TRBV18 and TRBJ2-7, is NAGVMQNPRHLVRRRGQEARLRCSPMKGHSHVYWYRQLPEEGLKFMVYLQKENIIDESGMPKERFSAEFPKEGPSILRIQQVVRGDSAAYFCASSPSGAGGSFYEQYFGPGTRLTVT.

The chain employs TRBV5-4 and TRBJ2-5; 11 bases line up with TRBD2. Unmatched junction bases numbered 16, after V lost 3 bases and J lost 6 bases. This CDR3 contains 18 residues. Germline V gene sequence: CDR1 SGHNT, CDR2 YYREEE (reference sequence). The CDR3 region is CASSSVVLASGGLKTQYF. CDR3 in DNA: TGTGCCAGCAGCTCCGTCGTTCTGGCTAGCGGGGGGCTAAAGACCCAGTACTTC. Full variable domain (remainder filled in from reference TRBV5-4 and TRBJ2-5): ETGVTQSPTHLIKTRGQQVTLRCSSQSGHNTVSWYQQALGQGPQFIFQYYREEENGRGNFPPRFSGLQFPNYSSELNVNALELDDSALYLCASSSVVLASGGLKTQYFGPGTRLLVL.

The chain carries TRBV19 and TRBJ2-6, with TRBD2 as a possible D gene (5 bases). Germline V gene lookup returns CDR1 LNHDA and CDR2 SQIVND (reference sequence). This CDR3 has 15 amino acids. V gave up 11 bases and J gave up 2 bases, with 16 bases separating them. The CDR3 reads CAARKEATGANVLTF. Written as DNA, the CDR3 is TGTGCCGCAAGAAAGGAGGCCACTGGGGCCAACGTCCTGACTTTC.

V usage is TRBV7-2 and J usage is TRBJ1-3; D gene unclear. V lost 1 base and J lost 2, with 6 bases in between. Germline CDR1 and CDR2: SGHTA and FQGNSA. The CDR3 covers 14 residues. CDR3 DNA sequence: TGTGCCAGCAGCTTAGGCAGTCCTGGAAACACCATATATTTT. Its protein product is CASSLGSPGNTIYF.

This chain links TRBV7-6 with TRBJ2-2, with a weak D call TRBD2 (6 bases). The CDR3 loop spans 14 amino acids. Trimming stripped 5 bases from V and 3 bases from J, with 10 bases between. Germline CDR1 is SGHVS and CDR2 is FNYEAQ. The DNA for the CDR3 is TGTGCCAGCAGCCGGAGGGCCGACACCGGGGAGCTGTTTTTT. Protein sequence: CASSRRADTGELFF.

V gene TRBV7-6 combines with J gene TRBJ2-7, with D possibly matching TRBD1 (7 bases). Germline values: CDR1 SGHVS, CDR2 FNYEAQ. This CDR3 region has 15 residues. The ends were cut back, 5 bases at V and 7 bases at J, with 21 bases in the middle. CDR3 DNA: TGTGCCAGCAGCCTAGGGGGCGGGAACCGGGGGGAGCAGTACTTC. Its protein is CASSLGGGNRGEQYF.

In DNA, the CDR3 is TGTGCCAGCACCCGGGACAAGTATAATTCACCCCTCCACTTT. Translation gives CASTRDKYNSPLHF. The chain uses TRBV2 and TRBJ1-6; perhaps TRBD1 as D (6 bases). Looked up from germline, CDR1 is SNHLY and CDR2 is FYNNEI. Trimming removed 7 bases from V and 4 bases from J, with 11 bases in between. The CDR3 extends over 14 amino acids.

The CDR3 DNA reads as TGTGCCAGCAGTTTCCCAGACAGGGGGCAGGACGAGCAGTACTTC. Translated: CASSFPDRGQDEQYF. The chain uses TRBV6-2 or TRBV6-3 and TRBJ2-7; 10 bases align to TRBD1. From germline, CDR1 is MNHEY and CDR2 SVGEGT. Germline trimming cut 4 bases from V and 5 bases from J; bases unmatched to any gene: 8. The CDR3 spans 15 residues.

The genes are TRBV6-5 and TRBJ2-7; TRBD2 is a possible D gene (6 bases). This CDR3 region has 15 residues. Trimming removed 5 bases from V and 5 bases from J, with 19 bases in between. CDR1 and CDR2 (germline): MNHEY, SVGAGI. CDR3 coding DNA: TGTGCCAGCAGTCAGACCCCGGGACTCGCTCACGAGCAGTACTTC. Its protein is CASSQTPGLAHEQYF.

In this sample, this clone turned up once. The rearrangement joins TRBV7-8 to TRBJ2-7; TRBD1 might be the D (6 bases). The CDR3 has 14 amino acids. Germline lookup yields CDR1 SGHVS and CDR2 FQNEAQ. V dropped 5 bases and J dropped 2 bases, with 13 bases sitting between them. The chain's CDR3 is CASSHDTGTYEQYF. DNA of the CDR3: TGTGCCAGCAGCCACGATACAGGGACCTACGAGCAGTACTTC.

The rearrangement joins TRBV10-3 to TRBJ2-1, with D possibly being TRBD2 (5 bases). The V gene lost 7 bases and the J gene lost 8 bases, with 15 bases spanning the gap. The CDR3 contains 13 residues. CDR1 is ENHRY and CDR2 is SYGVKD in the germline V gene. CDR3 loop: CAITPGGSYEQFF. CDR3 sequence (DNA): TGTGCCATCACCCCCGGTGGGAGCTATGAGCAGTTCTTC.

Turning to this clone: Additional DNA sequences in this sample encode the identical CDR3. The chain employs TRBV5-4 and TRBJ2-3, with 9 positions matching TRBD2. Germline CDR1 SGHNT, CDR2 YYREEE (reference sequence). V was clipped by 2 bases and J by 5 bases; unmatched bases: 0. CDR3 size: 13 residues. DNA of the CDR3: TGTGCCAGCAGCTTAGCGGGAGGAGATACGCAGTATTTT. Its protein is CASSLAGGDTQYF.

This clone is a singleton in its sample. The CDR3 is CAISAGDSYNSPLHF. DNA of the CDR3: TGTGCCATCAGTGCGGGAGACTCCTATAATTCACCCCTCCACTTT. The V call is TRBV10-3, the J call TRBJ1-6; D unresolved. The V gene lost 4 bases and the J gene lost 0 bases, with 7 bases spanning the gap. Germline loops: CDR1 ENHRY, CDR2 SYGVKD. The CDR3 loop spans 15 amino acids.

This rearrangement joins TRBV28 to TRBJ2-7; 7 bases match TRBD1. Germline CDR1 MDHEN, CDR2 SYDVKM. Trimming at V came to 3 bases and at J to 8 bases, leaving 10 bases not matched to a gene. The CDR3 is 14 amino acids. CDR3 loop: CASSFGQVPTKQYF. In DNA form, the CDR3 reads TGTGCCAGCAGTTTTGGACAGGTACCTACGAAGCAGTACTTC. Drawing the rest from reference TRBV28 and TRBJ2-7, the complete variable domain is DVKVTQSSRYLVKRTGEKVFLECVQDMDHENMFWYRQDPGLGLRLIYFSYDVKMKEKGDIPEGYSVSREKKERFSLILESASTNQTSMYLCASSFGQVPTKQYFGPGTRLTVT.